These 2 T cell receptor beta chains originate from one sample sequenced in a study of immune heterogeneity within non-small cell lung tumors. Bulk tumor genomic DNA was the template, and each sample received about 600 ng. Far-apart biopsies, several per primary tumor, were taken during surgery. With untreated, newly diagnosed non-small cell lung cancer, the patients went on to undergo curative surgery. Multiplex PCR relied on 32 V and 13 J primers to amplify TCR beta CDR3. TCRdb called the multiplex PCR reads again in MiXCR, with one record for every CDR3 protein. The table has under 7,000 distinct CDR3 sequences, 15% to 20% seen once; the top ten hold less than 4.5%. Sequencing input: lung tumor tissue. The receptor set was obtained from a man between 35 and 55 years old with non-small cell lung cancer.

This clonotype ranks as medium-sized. The chain's CDR3 is CASSWADRLRNSPLHF. The CDR3 DNA is TGTGCCAGCAGTTGGGCGGACAGGTTAAGGAATTCACCCCTCCACTTT. The chain joins TRBV27 to TRBJ1-6; 7 nucleotides agree with TRBD1. The ends lost 4 bases at V and 7 bases at J; junction bases unmatched: 10. This CDR3 region has 16 residues. The V gene's germline CDR1 is MNHEY and CDR2 SMNVEV (reference sequence).

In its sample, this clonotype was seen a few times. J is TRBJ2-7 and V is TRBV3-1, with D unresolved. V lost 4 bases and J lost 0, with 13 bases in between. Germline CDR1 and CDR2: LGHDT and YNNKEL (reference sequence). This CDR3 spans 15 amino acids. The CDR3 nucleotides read TGTGCCAGCAGCCCTTGGTCTGAAAGCTCCTACGAGCAGTACTTC. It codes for CASSPWSESSYEQYF.